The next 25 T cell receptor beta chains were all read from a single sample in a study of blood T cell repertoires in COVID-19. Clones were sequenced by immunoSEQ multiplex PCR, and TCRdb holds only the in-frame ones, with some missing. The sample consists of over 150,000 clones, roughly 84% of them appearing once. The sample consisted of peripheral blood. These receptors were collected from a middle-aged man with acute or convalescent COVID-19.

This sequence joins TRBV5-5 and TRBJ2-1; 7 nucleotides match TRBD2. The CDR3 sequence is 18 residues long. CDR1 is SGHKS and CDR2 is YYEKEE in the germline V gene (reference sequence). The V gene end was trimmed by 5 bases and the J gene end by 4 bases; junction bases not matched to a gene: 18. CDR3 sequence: CASSPRLAGGGIYNEQFF. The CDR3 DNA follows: TGTGCCAGCAGTCCTCGACTAGCCGGTGGTGGAATTTACAATGAGCAGTTCTTC.

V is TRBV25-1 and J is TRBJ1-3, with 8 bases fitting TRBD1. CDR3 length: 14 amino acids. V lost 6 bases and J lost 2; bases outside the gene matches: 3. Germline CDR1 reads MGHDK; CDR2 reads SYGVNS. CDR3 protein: CASRSGGTGNTIYF. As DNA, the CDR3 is TGTGCCAGCAGATCAGGGGGCACTGGAAACACCATATATTTT.

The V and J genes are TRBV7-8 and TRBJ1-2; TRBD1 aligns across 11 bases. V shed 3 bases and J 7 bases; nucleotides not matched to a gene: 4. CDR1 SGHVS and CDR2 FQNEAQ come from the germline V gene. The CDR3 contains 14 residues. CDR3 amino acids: CASSFRDRGFGYTF. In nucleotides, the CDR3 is TGTGCCAGCAGCTTCCGGGACAGGGGGTTTGGCTACACCTTC.

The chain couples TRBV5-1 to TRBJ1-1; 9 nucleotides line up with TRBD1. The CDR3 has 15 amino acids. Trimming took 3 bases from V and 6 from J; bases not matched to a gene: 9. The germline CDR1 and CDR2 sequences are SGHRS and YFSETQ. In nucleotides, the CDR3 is TGCGCCAGCAGCTCATCACAGGGGGCGAGCGCTGAAGCTTTCTTT. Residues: CASSSSQGASAEAFF.

The CDR3 is CASSVSTEKAFF. CDR3 nucleotides: TGTGCCAGCAGTGTCTCGACAGAAAAAGCTTTCTTT. This sequence joins TRBV28 and TRBJ1-1; D is possibly TRBD1 (5 bases). The CDR3 totals 12 residues. Trimming took 5 bases from V and 9 from J, leaving 13 bases between them. Germline CDR1 is MDHEN and CDR2 is SYDVKM.

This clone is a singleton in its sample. The CDR3 DNA reads as TGTGCCAGCAATACCGGGGGGGTCTCCTACGAGCAGTACTTC. Protein sequence: CASNTGGVSYEQYF. The chain recombines TRBV5-4 with TRBJ2-7; 8 bases agree with TRBD2. Trimming took 6 bases from V and 0 from J; bases not matched to a gene: 5. The CDR3 runs 14 residues. Germline values: CDR1 SGHNT, CDR2 YYREEE (reference sequence). Complete variable domain (other parts from reference TRBV5-4 and TRBJ2-7): ETGVTQSPTHLIKTRGQQVTLRCSSQSGHNTVSWYQQALGQGPQFIFQYYREEENGRGNFPPRFSGLQFPNYSSELNVNALELDDSALYLCASNTGGVSYEQYFGPGTRLTVT.

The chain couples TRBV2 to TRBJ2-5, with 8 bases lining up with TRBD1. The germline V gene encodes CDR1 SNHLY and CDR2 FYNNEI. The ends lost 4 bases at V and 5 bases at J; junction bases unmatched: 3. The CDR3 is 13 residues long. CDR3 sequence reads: CASSGQGKETQYF. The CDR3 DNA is TGTGCCAGCAGTGGACAGGGGAAGGAGACCCAGTACTTC.

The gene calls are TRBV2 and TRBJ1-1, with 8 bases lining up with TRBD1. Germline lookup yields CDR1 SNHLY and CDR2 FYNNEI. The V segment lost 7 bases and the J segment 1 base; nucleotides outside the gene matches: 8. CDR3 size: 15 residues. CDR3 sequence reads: CASKRGTGRNTEAFF. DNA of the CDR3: TGTGCCAGCAAAAGAGGGACAGGTAGGAACACTGAAGCTTTCTTT.

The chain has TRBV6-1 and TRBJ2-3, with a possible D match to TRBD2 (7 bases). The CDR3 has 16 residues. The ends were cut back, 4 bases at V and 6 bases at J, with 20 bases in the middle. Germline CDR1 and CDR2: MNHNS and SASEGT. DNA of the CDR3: TGTGCCAGCAGTGGCCGGGGGGCGGGGCGCCCCGATACGCAGTATTTT. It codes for CASSGRGAGRPDTQYF.

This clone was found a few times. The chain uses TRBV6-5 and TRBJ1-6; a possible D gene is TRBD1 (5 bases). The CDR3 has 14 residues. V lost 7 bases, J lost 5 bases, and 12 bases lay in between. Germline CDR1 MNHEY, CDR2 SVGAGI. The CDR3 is CASTKGLDNSPLHF. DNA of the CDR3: TGTGCCAGCACAAAGGGACTGGATAATTCACCCCTCCACTTT.

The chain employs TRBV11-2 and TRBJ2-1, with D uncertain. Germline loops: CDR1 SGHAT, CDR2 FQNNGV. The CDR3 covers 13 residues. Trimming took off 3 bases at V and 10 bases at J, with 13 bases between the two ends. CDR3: CASSFLAAREQFF. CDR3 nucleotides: TGTGCCAGCAGCTTTTTGGCAGCCAGGGAGCAGTTCTTC.

The CDR3 DNA reads as TGTGCCAGCAGCCAAAACTACGAGCAGTACTTC. Residues: CASSQNYEQYF. The chain uses TRBV5-5 and TRBJ2-7; D is unclear. The CDR3 runs 11 residues. Germline CDR1 reads SGHKS; CDR2 reads YYEKEE (reference sequence). Deletions cut 4 bases from V and 3 bases from J, with 5 bases between.

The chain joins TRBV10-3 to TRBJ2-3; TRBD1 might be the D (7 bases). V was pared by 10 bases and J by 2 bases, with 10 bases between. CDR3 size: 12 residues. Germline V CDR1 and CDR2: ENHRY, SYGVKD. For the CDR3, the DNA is TGTGCCAGCGGGACAGCCACAGATACGCAGTATTTT. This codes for CASGTATDTQYF.

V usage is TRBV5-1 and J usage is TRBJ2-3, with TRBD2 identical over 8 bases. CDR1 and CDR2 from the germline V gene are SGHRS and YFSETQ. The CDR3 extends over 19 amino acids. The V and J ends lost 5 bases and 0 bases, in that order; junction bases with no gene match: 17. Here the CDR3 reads CASRKEASGFTTSTDTQYF. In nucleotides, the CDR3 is TGCGCCAGCAGGAAAGAGGCTAGCGGGTTTACCACTAGCACAGATACGCAGTATTTT.

The CDR3 DNA is TGTGCCAGCAGCCTTCTAGATTATAGCAATCAGCCCCAGCATTTT. Amino acids: CASSLLDYSNQPQHF. The chain links TRBV7-2 to TRBJ1-5; D is undetermined. This CDR3 region has 15 residues. V shed 5 bases and J shed 0 bases, with 11 bases lying between them. Looked up from germline, CDR1 is SGHTA and CDR2 is FQGNSA.

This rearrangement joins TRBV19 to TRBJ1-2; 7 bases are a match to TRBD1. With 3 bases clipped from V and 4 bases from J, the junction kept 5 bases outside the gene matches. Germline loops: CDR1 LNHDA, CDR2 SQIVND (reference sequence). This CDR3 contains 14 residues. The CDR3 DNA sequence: TGTGCCAGTAGTATGGACGGACAGGCCTATGGCTACACCTTC. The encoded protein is CASSMDGQAYGYTF.

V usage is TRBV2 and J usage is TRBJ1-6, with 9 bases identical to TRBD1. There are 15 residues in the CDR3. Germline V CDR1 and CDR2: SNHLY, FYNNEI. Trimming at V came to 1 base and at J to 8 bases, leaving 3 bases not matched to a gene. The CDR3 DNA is TGTGCCAGCAGTGAAGGGGGACAGGGTTATTCACCCCTCCACTTT. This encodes CASSEGGQGYSPLHF.

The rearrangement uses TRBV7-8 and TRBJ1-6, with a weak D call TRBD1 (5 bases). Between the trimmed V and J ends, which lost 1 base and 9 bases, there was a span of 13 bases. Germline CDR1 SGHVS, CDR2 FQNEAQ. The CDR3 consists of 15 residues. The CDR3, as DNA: TGTGCCAGCAGCTTAGTCTGGGGGGGAGGTTCACCCCTCCACTTT. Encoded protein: CASSLVWGGGSPLHF.

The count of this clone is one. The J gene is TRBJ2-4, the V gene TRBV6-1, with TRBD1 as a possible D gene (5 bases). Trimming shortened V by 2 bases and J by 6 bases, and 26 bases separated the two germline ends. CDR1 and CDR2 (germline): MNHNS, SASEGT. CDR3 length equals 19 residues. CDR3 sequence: CASSEIGDGAGRVLNIQYF. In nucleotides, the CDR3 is TGTGCCAGCAGTGAAATCGGCGATGGGGCAGGTCGTGTTTTAAACATTCAGTACTTC.

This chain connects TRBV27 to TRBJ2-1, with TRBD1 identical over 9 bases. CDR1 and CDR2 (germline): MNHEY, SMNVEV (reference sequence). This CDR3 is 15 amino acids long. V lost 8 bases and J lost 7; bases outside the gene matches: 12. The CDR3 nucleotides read TGTGCCAGCGGCGCCGGGACAGGGAAAGGGAATGAGCAGTTCTTC. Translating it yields CASGAGTGKGNEQFF.

CDR3 in DNA: TGTGCCAGCAGCCTTCCGTCGCGGGACAGAGATGGCTACACCTTC. The encoded protein is CASSLPSRDRDGYTF. This chain links TRBV5-4 with TRBJ1-2; TRBD1 aligns across 7 bases. Per the germline V gene, CDR1 is SGHNT and CDR2 is YYREEE (reference sequence). This CDR3 is built from 15 residues. Trimming removed 4 bases from V and 6 bases from J; junction bases left unmatched: 12.

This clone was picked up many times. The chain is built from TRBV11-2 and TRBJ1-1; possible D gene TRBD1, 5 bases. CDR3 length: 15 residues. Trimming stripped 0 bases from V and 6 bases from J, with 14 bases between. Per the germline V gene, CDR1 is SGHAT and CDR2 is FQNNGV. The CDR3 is CASSLDGRATSEAFF. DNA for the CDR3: TGTGCCAGCAGCTTAGATGGCAGGGCGACCTCTGAAGCTTTCTTT.

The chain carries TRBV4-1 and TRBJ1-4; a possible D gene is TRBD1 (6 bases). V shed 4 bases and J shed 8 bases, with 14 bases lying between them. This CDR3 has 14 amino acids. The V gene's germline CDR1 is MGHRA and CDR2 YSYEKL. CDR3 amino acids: CASSLGAWGEKLFF. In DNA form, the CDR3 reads TGCGCCAGCAGCCTGGGGGCATGGGGCGAAAAACTGTTTTTT.

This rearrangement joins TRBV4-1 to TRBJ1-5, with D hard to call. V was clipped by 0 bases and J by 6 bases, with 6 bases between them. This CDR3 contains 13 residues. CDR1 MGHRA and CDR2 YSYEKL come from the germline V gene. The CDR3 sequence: CASSQDQVQPQHF. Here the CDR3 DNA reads TGCGCCAGCAGCCAAGATCAGGTTCAGCCCCAGCATTTT.

CDR3 sequence (DNA): TGTGCCAGCAGTTTAGGGTGGGGGAGGGACTACAAGAATGAGCAGTTCTTC. It codes for CASSLGWGRDYKNEQFF. The rearrangement links TRBV27 to TRBJ2-1, with TRBD2 identical over 7 bases. After removal of 2 bases from V and 7 bases from J, the junction contained 14 bases not matched to a gene. CDR3 length: 17 amino acids. CDR1 is MNHEY, CDR2 SMNVEV, per germline (reference sequence).